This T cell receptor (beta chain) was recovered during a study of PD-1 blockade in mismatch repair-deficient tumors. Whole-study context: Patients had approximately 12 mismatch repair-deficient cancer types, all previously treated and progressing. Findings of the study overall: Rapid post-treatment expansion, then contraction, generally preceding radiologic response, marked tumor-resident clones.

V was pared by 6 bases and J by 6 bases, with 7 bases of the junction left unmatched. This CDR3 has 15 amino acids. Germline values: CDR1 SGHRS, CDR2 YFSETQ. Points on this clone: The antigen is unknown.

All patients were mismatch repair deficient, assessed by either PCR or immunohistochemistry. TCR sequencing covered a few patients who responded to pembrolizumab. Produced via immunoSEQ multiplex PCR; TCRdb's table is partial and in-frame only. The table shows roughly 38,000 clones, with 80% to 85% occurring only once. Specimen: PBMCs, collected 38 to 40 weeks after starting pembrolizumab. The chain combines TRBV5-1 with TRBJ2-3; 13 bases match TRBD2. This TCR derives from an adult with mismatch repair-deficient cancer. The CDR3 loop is CASKLAGGSTDTQYF. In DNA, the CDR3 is TGCGCCAGCAAACTAGCGGGAGGGTCTACGGATACGCAGTATTTT.